This T cell receptor (beta chain) was sequenced for a study of T cells in Graves' hyperthyroidism and ophthalmopathy. Findings and limits, study-wide: Model output signaled ophthalmopathy a median approximately 6.2 months ahead of onset.

Amplified TCR beta CDR3 regions derived from RNA transcripts. An initial round of RT-PCR targeting the TCR CDR3 relied on the HTBI primer set. TCRdb reprocessed the multiplex PCR reads via MiXCR and lists one record per CDR3 protein. The table lists about 560,000 distinct CDR3 sequences, about 45% of them singletons, with roughly 8.2% in the top ten. Germline V gene sequence: CDR1 SGHRS, CDR2 YFSETQ. The CDR3 is made up of 14 amino acids. Trimming took off 0 bases at V and 3 bases at J, with 10 bases between the two ends. On this clonotype: Its antigen is not known.

Researchers defined stable Graves' hyperthyroidism as no ophthalmopathy progression within 18 months. Patients aged 18 to 65 with hyperthyroidism were newly diagnosed, with duration under 2 months. Any patient presenting with uncontrolled infection, other autoimmune disease, pregnancy or lactation was left out. Specimen: peripheral blood or thyroid tissue (not recorded which). The genes are TRBV5-1 and TRBJ2-7, with D hard to call. This TCR came from a woman between 18 and 29 years old with Graves' hyperthyroidism. CDR3 loop: CASSLVLVVYEQYF. The CDR3 coding sequence is TGCGCCAGCAGCTTGGTGCTAGTGGTCTACGAGCAGTACTTC.